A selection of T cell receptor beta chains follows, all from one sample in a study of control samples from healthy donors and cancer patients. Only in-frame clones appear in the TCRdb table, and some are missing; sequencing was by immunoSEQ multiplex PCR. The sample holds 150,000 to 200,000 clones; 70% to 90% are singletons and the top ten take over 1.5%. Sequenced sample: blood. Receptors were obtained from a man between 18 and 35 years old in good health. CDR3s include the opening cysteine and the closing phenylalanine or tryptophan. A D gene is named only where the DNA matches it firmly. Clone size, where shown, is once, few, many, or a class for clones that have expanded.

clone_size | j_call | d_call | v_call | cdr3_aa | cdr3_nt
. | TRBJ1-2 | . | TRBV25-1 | CASSDPAQGLRGYTF | TGTGCCAGCAGTGACCCCGCGCAAGGCCTTAGGGGCTACACCTTC
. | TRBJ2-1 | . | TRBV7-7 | CASSLAIDFSYNEQFF | TGTGCTAGCAGCTTAGCGATTGATTTTTCCTACAATGAGCAGTTCTTC
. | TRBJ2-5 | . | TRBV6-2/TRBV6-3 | CASSYGDGPETQYF | TGTGCCAGCAGTTACGGTGACGGTCCTGAGACCCAGTACTTC
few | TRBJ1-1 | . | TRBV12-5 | CASGSTTGKTEAFF | TGTGCTAGTGGTTCCACCACAGGGAAAACTGAAGCTTTCTTT
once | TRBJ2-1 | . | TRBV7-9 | CASSLSADNEQFF | TGTGCCAGCAGCTTGTCCGCAGACAATGAGCAGTTCTTC
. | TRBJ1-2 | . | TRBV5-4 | CASSFGARGYTF | TGTGCCAGCAGCTTCGGGGCGCGGGGCTACACCTTC
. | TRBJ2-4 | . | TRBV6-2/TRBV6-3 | CASSLYLANIQYF | TGTGCCAGCAGTCTTTACCTAGCAAACATTCAGTACTTC
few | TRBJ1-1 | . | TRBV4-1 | CASSRRANTEAFF | TGCGCCAGCAGCCGCCGGGCCAACACTGAAGCTTTCTTT
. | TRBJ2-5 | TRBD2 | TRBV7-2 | CASSLGRTSRETQYF | TGTGCCAGCAGCTTAGGGCGGACTAGCCGGGAGACCCAGTACTTC
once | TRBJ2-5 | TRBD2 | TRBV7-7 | CASSPRLAGGHQETQYF | TGTGCCAGCAGCCCCCGACTAGCGGGGGGACACCAAGAGACCCAGTACTTC
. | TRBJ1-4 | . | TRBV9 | CASSVAAQEGWEKLFF | TGTGCCAGCAGCGTAGCTGCCCAGGAAGGATGGGAAAAACTGTTTTTT
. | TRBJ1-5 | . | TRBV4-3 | CASSQAYRVMRNQPQHF | TGCGCCAGCAGCCAAGCCTACAGGGTCATGCGCAATCAGCCCCAGCATTTT
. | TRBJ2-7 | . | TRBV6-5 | CASSRGASSYEQYF | TGTGCCAGCTCCAGGGGGGCCTCTTCCTACGAGCAGTACTTC
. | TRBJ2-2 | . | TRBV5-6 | CASSLNSPGELFF | TGTGCCAGCAGCTTGAACAGTCCCGGGGAGCTGTTTTTT
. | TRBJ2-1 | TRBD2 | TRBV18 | CASSPSIAGGYNEQFF | TGTGCCAGCTCACCATCGATAGCGGGGGGCTACAATGAGCAGTTCTTC
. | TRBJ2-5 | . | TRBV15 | CATSREESQGGRETQYF | TGTGCCACCAGCAGAGAAGAGTCCCAGGGGGGGAGGGAGACCCAGTACTTC
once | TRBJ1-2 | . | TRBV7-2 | CASSLAGQDYGYTF | TGTGCCAGCAGCTTAGCAGGACAAGATTATGGCTACACCTTC
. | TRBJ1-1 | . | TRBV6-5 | CASSYSKRPNTEAFF | TGTGCCAGCAGTTACTCGAAACGCCCCAACACTGAAGCTTTCTTT
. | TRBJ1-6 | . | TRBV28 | CASSRTYNSPLHF | TGTGCCAGCAGTCGGACCTATAATTCACCCCTCCACTTT
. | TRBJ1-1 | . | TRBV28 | CATTGDTEAFF | TGTGCCACCACTGGGGACACTGAAGCTTTCTTT
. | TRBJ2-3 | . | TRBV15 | CATSGREESTDTQYF | TGTGCCACCAGCGGTCGAGAGGAAAGCACAGATACGCAGTATTTT
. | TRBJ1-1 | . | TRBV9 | CASSAGPRAFF | TGTGCCAGCAGCGCCGGACCAAGGGCTTTCTTT
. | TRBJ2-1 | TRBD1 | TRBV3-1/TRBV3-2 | CASSRSVRTGLNNEQFF | TGTGCCAGCAGCCGAAGTGTGCGGACAGGGCTAAACAATGAGCAGTTCTTC
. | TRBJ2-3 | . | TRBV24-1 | CATPPGLTDTQYF | TGTGCCACCCCCCCCGGCCTCACAGATACGCAGTATTTT
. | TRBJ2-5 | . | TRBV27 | CASSYQGQETQYF | TGTGCCAGCAGTTATCAGGGTCAAGAGACCCAGTACTTC
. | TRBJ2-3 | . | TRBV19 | CASSIGRGLNTDTQYF | TGTGCCAGTAGTATAGGGAGGGGGCTCAACACAGATACGCAGTATTTT
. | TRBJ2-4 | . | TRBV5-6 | CASSLELAKNIQYF | TGTGCCAGCAGCTTAGAGCTAGCCAAAAACATTCAGTACTTC
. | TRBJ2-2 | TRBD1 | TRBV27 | CASSLLGQGSDTGELFF | TGTGCCAGCAGTTTATTGGGACAGGGTTCCGACACCGGGGAGCTGTTTTTT
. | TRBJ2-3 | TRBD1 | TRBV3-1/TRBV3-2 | CASSRVRDRVTDTQYF | TGTGCCAGCAGCCGGGTCCGGGACAGGGTCACAGATACGCAGTATTTT
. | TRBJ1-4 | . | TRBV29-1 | CSATGIGEKLFF | TGCAGCGCTACAGGGATAGGAGAAAAACTGTTTTTT
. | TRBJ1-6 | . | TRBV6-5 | CASRRTDNSPLHF | TGTGCCAGCAGACGGACAGACAATTCACCCCTCCACTTT
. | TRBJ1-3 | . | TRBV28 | CASSSFGGVAGNTIYF | TGTGCCAGCAGTTCATTTGGGGGGGTCGCTGGAAACACCATATATTTT
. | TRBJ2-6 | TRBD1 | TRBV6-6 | CASSRKTGFGANVLTF | TGTGCCAGCAGTCGAAAGACAGGGTTCGGGGCCAACGTCCTGACTTTC
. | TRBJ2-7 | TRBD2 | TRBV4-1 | CASSQVSAGDSYEQYF | TGCGCCAGCAGCCAAGTGTCCGCGGGGGACTCCTACGAGCAGTACTTC
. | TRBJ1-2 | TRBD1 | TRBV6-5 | CASSWDRESYGYTF | TGTGCCAGCAGTTGGGACAGGGAGTCTTATGGCTACACCTTC
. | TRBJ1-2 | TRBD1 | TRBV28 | CACRGTGATHYGYTF | TGTGCCTGCAGAGGGACAGGGGCCACCCACTATGGCTACACCTTC
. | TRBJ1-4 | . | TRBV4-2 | CASSQVDRREEERLFF | TGTGCCAGCAGCCAAGTGGATCGGCGGGAGGAGGAAAGACTGTTTTTT
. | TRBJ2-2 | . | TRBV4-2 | CASSPWDSNTGELFF | TGTGCCAGCAGCCCTTGGGACTCCAACACCGGGGAGCTGTTTTTT
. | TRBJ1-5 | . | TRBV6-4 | CARQGSQPQHF | TGTGCTCGGCAGGGAAGTCAGCCCCAGCATTTT
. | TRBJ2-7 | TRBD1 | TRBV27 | CASSSTGYSSYEQYF | TGTGCCAGCAGTTCGACAGGGTACAGCTCCTACGAGCAGTACTTC
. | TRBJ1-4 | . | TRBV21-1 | CASSKSSHGGQGSYGVFEKLFF | TGTGCCAGCAGCAAATCAAGCCATGGGGGACAGGGATCTTATGGGGTTTTTGAAAAACTGTTTTTT
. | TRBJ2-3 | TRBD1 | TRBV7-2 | CASSLTEGQGGADTQYF | TGTGCCAGCAGCTTAACGGAGGGACAGGGGGGCGCAGATACGCAGTATTTT
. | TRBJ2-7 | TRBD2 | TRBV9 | CASSVSGGEIYEQYF | TGTGCCAGCAGCGTTAGCGGGGGGGAAATTTACGAGCAGTACTTC
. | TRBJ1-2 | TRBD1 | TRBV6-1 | CASSEAHGTGYGYTF | TGTGCCAGCAGTGAAGCGCACGGGACAGGTTATGGCTACACCTTC
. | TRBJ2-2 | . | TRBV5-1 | CASSIPGSGELFF | TGCGCCAGCAGCATCCCGGGGTCCGGGGAGCTGTTTTTT
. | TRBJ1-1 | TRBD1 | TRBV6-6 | CASLLGTGDKAFF | TGTGCCAGCCTTTTAGGGACAGGGGACAAAGCTTTCTTT
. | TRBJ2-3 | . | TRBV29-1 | CSVVPTLSTDTQYF | TGCAGCGTTGTCCCTACCCTAAGCACAGATACGCAGTATTTT
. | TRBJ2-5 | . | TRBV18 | CASSPTRQETQYF | TGTGCCAGCTCACCCACTAGACAAGAGACCCAGTACTTC
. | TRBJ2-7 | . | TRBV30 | CAWSGGGGSYEQYF | TGTGCCTGGAGTGGCGGAGGGGGATCCTACGAGCAGTACTTC
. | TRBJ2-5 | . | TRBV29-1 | CSVERAETQYF | TGCAGCGTTGAAAGGGCAGAGACCCAGTACTTC
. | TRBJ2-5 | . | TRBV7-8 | CASRKTGTQETQYF | TGTGCCAGCAGGAAAACAGGGACCCAAGAGACCCAGTACTTC
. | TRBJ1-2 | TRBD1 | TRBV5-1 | CASSLGQGIAGYTF | TGCGCCAGCAGCCTAGGACAGGGAATAGCTGGCTACACCTTC
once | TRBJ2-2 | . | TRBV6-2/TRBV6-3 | CASSYSRQGGELFF | TGTGCCAGCAGTTACTCGAGGCAGGGCGGGGAGCTGTTTTTT
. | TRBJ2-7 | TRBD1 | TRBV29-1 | CSVALWTGGYEQYF | TGCAGCGTTGCCTTATGGACAGGAGGCTACGAGCAGTACTTC
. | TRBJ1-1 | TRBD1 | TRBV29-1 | CSVGKTDRGTEAFF | TGCAGCGTTGGAAAGACGGACAGGGGGACTGAAGCTTTCTTT
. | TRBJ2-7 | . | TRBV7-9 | CASSAWSHSSYEQYF | TGTGCCAGCAGCGCTTGGTCCCACAGCTCCTACGAGCAGTACTTC
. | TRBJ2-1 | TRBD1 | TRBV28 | CASIDRGLGEQFF | TGTGCCAGCATCGACAGGGGGCTCGGGGAGCAGTTCTTC
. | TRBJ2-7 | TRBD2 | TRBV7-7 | CASSLAWGGSSYEQYF | TGTGCCAGCAGCCTCGCTTGGGGGGGAAGCTCCTACGAGCAGTACTTC
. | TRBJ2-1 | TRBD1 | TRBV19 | CASSMGSGGGYNEQFF | TGTGCCAGTAGTATGGGTTCAGGGGGCGGATACAATGAGCAGTTCTTC
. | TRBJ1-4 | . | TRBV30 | CAWSVQGGEKLFF | TGTGCCTGGAGTGTACAAGGGGGTGAAAAACTGTTTTTT